These T cell receptor beta chains were read from a single sample in a study of tumor and adjacent non-tumor tissue in lung cancer. TCRdb used MiXCR to reprocess the multiplex PCR reads, holding one entry per CDR3 protein. The data hold about 86,000 distinct CDR3 sequences, with roughly 77% observed a single time. The sample comprised distant non-tumor lung tissue. These receptors were taken from a woman between 50 and 59 years old with non-small cell lung cancer. Each CDR3 is given with its conserved first and last residue. D genes are given only for firm matches. Rows may omit the clone size; those that give it use once, few, many or a size class.

CDR3 | DNA | V | D | J | size
CSVELSGSSYHKQSF | TGCAGCGTTGAACTGTCCGGGAGCTCCTACCATAAGCAGTCCTTC | TRBV29-1 | NA | TRBJ2-1 | NA
CASILCGQLATDTQYF | TGTGCCAGCATCCTGTGCGGCCAGCTAGCGACAGATACGCAGTATTTT | TRBV11-2 | NA | TRBJ2-3 | NA
CASSSTGWETQYF | TGTGCCAGCAGTTCGACAGGGTGGGAGACCCAGTACTTC | TRBV5-6 | TRBD1 | TRBJ2-5 | many
CASLGRCNTEDFF | TGTGCCAGCTTGGGACGGTGTAACACTGAAGATTTCTTT | TRBV6-1 | NA | TRBJ1-1 | NA
CANSPLTPGSLSSYEQYF | TGTGCCAACAGTCCATTGACTCCGGGATCACTAAGCTCCTACGAGCAGTACTTC | TRBV6-1 | NA | TRBJ2-7 | NA
CASSAGDTDTKYF | TGTGCTAGCAGTGCGGGAGACACAGATACGAAGTATTTT | TRBV6-4 | TRBD2 | TRBJ2-3 | NA
CSAEPGTRGYEQYF | TGCAGTGCTGAACCCGGGACTAGGGGCTACGAGCAGTACTTC | TRBV20-1 | TRBD2 | TRBJ2-7 | many
CASSPVPEGDEQFF | TGCGCCAGCAGTCCGGTGCCGGAGGGAGATGAGCAGTTCTTC | TRBV4-1 | NA | TRBJ2-1 | NA
CAGNARTGELFF | TGTGCCGGCAATGCCCGTACAGGGGAGTTGTTTTTT | TRBV6-5 | TRBD1 | TRBJ2-2 | NA
CASSDHAPPNTEAFF | TGTGCCAGCAGTGACCACGCCCCTCCGAACACTGAAGCTTTCTTT | TRBV25-1 | NA | TRBJ1-1 | NA
CASSLGPSGTCEQYF | TGTGCCAGCAGCTTGGGCCCTAGCGGGACATGCGAGCAGTACTTC | TRBV5-6 | TRBD2 | TRBJ2-7 | NA
CASSLSSGEYYF | TGTGCCAGCAGCTTAAGCAGTGGGGAGTATTACTTC | TRBV11-2 | NA | TRBJ2-7 | NA
CASRGVSGYGYTF | TGTGCCAGCCGCGGTGTCAGCGGCTATGGCTACACCTTC | TRBV6-1 | NA | TRBJ1-2 | many
CDSSGVDTEALF | TGTGACAGCAGTGGGGTGGACACTGAAGCTCTCTTT | TRBV6-1 | NA | TRBJ1-1 | NA
CASSRNSRLYNEQFF | TGTGCCAGCAGTCGAAACTCACGTCTCTACAATGAGCAGTTCTTC | TRBV28 | NA | TRBJ2-1 | NA
CANKSSGSRETQYF | TGTGCCAACAAGTCTAGCGGGAGTAGGGAGACCCAGTATTTC | TRBV5-4 | TRBD2 | TRBJ2-5 | NA
CASSRGTVNYGYTF | TGTGCCAGCAGTCGCGGGACGGTTAACTATGGCTACACCTTC | TRBV12-3/TRBV12-4 | NA | TRBJ1-2 | NA
CDSTEDSTKYTQYF | TGTGACAGCACCGAAGACAGTACTAAATATACGCAGTATTTT | TRBV6-6 | NA | TRBJ2-3 | once
CASSLMGSTNDKLFF | TGTGCCAGCAGCCTCATGGGTTCAACTAATGATAAACTGTTTTTT | TRBV12-3/TRBV12-4 | NA | TRBJ1-4 | NA
CASTLRTGNYGYTF | TGTGCCAGCACCCTCCGGACAGGAAACTATGGCTACACCTTC | TRBV6-5 | TRBD1 | TRBJ1-2 | NA
CTSIFGQGETQYF | TGTACCAGCATATTCGGACAGGGTGAGACCCAGTACTTC | TRBV11-1 | TRBD1 | TRBJ2-5 | NA
CASRPATSKMRADTQYF | TGCGCCAGCAGACCGGCGACTAGCAAGATGAGAGCAGATACGCAGTATTTT | TRBV12-3/TRBV12-4 | TRBD2 | TRBJ2-3 | NA
CGLVAQVREQYF | TGCGGCCTTGTCGCACAGGTGCGCGAGCAGTACTTC | TRBV29-1 | NA | TRBJ2-7 | NA
CSASPQEIAGVYEQYF | TGCAGTGCTAGCCCCCAGGAAATAGCGGGGGTGTATGAGCAGTACTTC | TRBV20-1 | TRBD2 | TRBJ2-7 | NA
CASTSGLAGFTGELLF | TGCGCCAGCACCTCCGGACTAGCGGGGTTCACCGGGGAGCTGTTATTT | TRBV28 | TRBD2 | TRBJ2-2 | NA
CSAWTGRGSYEQYF | TGCAGTGCTTGGACAGGGCGAGGATCCTACGAGCAGTACTTC | TRBV20-1 | TRBD1 | TRBJ2-7 | NA
CASSLKMAGPEALF | TGCGCCAGCAGCTTGAAAATGGCAGGGCCTGAAGCTTTATTT | TRBV5-1 | NA | TRBJ1-1 | NA
CASSHRQGSWDQYF | TGCGCCAGCAGCCACAGACAGGGTAGCTGGGACCAGTACTTC | TRBV4-1 | TRBD1 | TRBJ2-7 | NA
CASNLAPYNVHFF | TGTGCCAGCAATTTAGCCCCTTACAATGTGCATTTCTTC | TRBV6-2/TRBV6-3 | NA | TRBJ2-1 | NA
CVISQDPGHRGDEQYF | TGCGTCATCAGCCAAGACCCGGGACATAGGGGCGACGAGCAGTACTTC | TRBV4-1 | NA | TRBJ2-7 | NA
CASSTPTMRKSF | TGTGCCAGCAGTACCCCGACTATGAGAAAGTCCTTC | TRBV28 | NA | TRBJ2-1 | NA
CASSRQGAGSSPLHF | TGCGCCAGCAGCCGTCAGGGGGCGGGAAGTTCACCCCTCCACTTT | TRBV6-5 | TRBD1 | TRBJ1-6 | NA
CAISETDDSTGANVLTF | TGTGCCATCAGTGAGACGGACGATAGCACTGGGGCCAACGTCCTGACTTTC | TRBV10-3 | NA | TRBJ2-6 | NA